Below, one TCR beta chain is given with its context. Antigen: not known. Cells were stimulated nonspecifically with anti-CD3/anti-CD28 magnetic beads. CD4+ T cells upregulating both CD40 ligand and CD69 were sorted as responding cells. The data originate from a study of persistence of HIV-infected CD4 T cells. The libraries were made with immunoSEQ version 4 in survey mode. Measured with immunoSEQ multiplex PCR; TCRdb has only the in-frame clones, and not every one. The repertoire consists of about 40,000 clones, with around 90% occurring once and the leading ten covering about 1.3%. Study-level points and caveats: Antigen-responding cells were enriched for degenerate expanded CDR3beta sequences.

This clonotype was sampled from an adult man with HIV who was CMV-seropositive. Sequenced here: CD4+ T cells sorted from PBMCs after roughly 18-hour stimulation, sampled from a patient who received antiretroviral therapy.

Here the CDR3 reads CASSLSSGATYNEQFF. The CDR3 DNA follows: TGTGCCAGCAGCCTGTCTAGCGGGGCTACCTACAATGAGCAGTTCTTC. This chain connects TRBV27 to TRBJ2-1; 9 nucleotides match TRBD2. Germline CDR1 is MNHEY and CDR2 is SMNVEV (reference sequence). With 6 bases clipped from V and 2 bases from J, the junction kept 8 bases outside the gene matches. CDR3 size: 16 residues.